This paragraph reports one T cell receptor beta chain. The table lists this clone with a few counts. Its cognate antigen has yet to be identified. No base qualities exist here, and no much larger clone lies one base off it. These data are taken from a study of a mutant IDH1 vaccine in newly diagnosed glioma (dated by TCRdb to the early 2020s). General notes on the study: Patients received eight vaccinations in weeks 1, 3, 5, 7, 11, 15, 19 and 23, corresponding to visits V03 through V10. Vaccination began 4-6 weeks after radiotherapy alone, or alongside temozolomide cycles in the chemotherapy-containing groups. Of the approximately 35 treated patients, approximately 60% were male and approximately 38% were female, and a mean age of roughly 40 years was recorded. Before enrollment, patients had received standard therapy of radiotherapy alone, temozolomide alone, or radiochemotherapy with temozolomide; most received the combination. Six visits were used for peripheral blood collection: V03 (baseline), V05, V07, V10, V12 and V13. Longitudinal TCRB deep sequencing was done for 25 to 30 treated patients, wherever samples were available for exploratory analyses.

The library was built by means of the immunoSEQ multiplex PCR assay. Rearranged TCR beta chain sequences were amplified with the hsTCRB Kit following the manufacturer's protocol. Sequencing of TCRB libraries was carried out on an Illumina MiSeq. Under the source paper's analysis protocol: The kit vendor's proprietary platform handled demultiplexing, trimming and gene mapping. Not all clones reach the TCRdb copy of this immuneACCESS table, which keeps in-frame sequences only. Checked studies attribute under half of the gap to unresolved V genes and leave the rest unexplained. The V and J calls and clone size come from that table; D and trimming were worked out from the DNA. The sample contains 55,000 or so clones, about 91% of them found a single time. Of the sample, 2% to 2.5% is held by the ten largest clones. This sample's time point label indicates: week 11, during vaccination. Each vaccine dose was 300 ug of a 20-mer mutant IDH1 peptide in Montanide, given subcutaneously with topical imiquimod. The donors had newly diagnosed IDH1-mutant astrocytomas of WHO grade 3 or 4 that showed loss of nuclear ATRX. The samples were drawn from NOA16, a multicentre, single-arm, open-label phase I trial in Germany that tested a mutant IDH1 peptide vaccine in humans for the first time. Genomic DNA for TCRB sequencing was isolated from EDTA blood with the DNeasy Blood and Tissue Kit.

Results and caveats for the whole study, not just this receptor: Selection of PBMC samples for TCRB deep sequencing was based on availability. Pseudoprogression appeared unrelated to alterations in the top peripheral T cell clonotypes detected by TCRB sequencing. The authors stated that sample limitations prevented analyses of patient blood samples from being reproduced. Across multiple MHC alleles, vaccine-induced immune responses were seen in 90% to 95% of patients.

The sequencing used PBMCs, collected from a glioma patient whose treatment included an IDH1 peptide vaccine. The sequence derives from a man aged 45-65 years with glioma.

The DNA sequence is given as TGTGCCAGCACCCAATTCCGGGACAGAAACACTGAAGCTTTCTTT. This codes for CASTQFRDRNTEAFF. Rearrangement joined TRBV7-2 to TRBJ1-1, with TRBD1 identical over 7 junction bases. CDR1 and CDR2 are read off the germline V gene as SGHTA and FQGNSA. V trim: 7 bases; J trim: 2 bases; unmatched bases: 10. The cysteine opens and the phenylalanine closes a CDR3 of 15 amino acids. Only the CDR3 DNA is retained, 45 bases long and in frame from the first base.